Sequencing of this T cell receptor (beta chain) was carried out in a study of Graves' ophthalmopathy and Graves' hyperthyroidism. The germline V gene has CDR1 ENHRY and CDR2 SYGVKD. Trimming stripped 6 bases from V and 1 base from J, with 12 bases between. CDR3 length equals 14 residues. Investigators amplified TCR beta CDR3 regions from RNA transcripts. First-round RT-PCR used HTBI primers; second-round multiplex PCR followed. MiXCR, run by TCRdb on the multiplex PCR reads, gives a single entry per CDR3 protein. The data contain about 700,000 distinct CDR3 sequences, 40% of them seen just once; the ten biggest clones take up around 40%. PBMCs were isolated from an approximately 10 ml sample of fresh peripheral blood.

The chain combines TRBV10-3 with TRBJ1-1; no definite D call. The sequenced material came from peripheral blood. The receptor was isolated from an adult man with Graves' ophthalmopathy. Here the CDR3 DNA reads TGTGCCATCAGAGCCCGGGCCCCGAACACTGAAGCTTTCTTT. Translated: CAIRARAPNTEAFF.